The 24 T cell receptor beta chains reported below all come from one sample, sequenced in a study of identical twins. MiXCR, applied by TCRdb to the 5' RACE reads, yields one record per CDR3 protein. The sample lists a few hundred thousand distinct CDR3 sequences, nearly 10% occurring once. The same data also contributed to another study, on yellow fever vaccine responses in identical twins.

The sequenced sample consisted of PBMCs. The receptor source for this set is a woman between 18 and 30 years old in good health.

The chain couples TRBV20-1 to TRBJ2-1, with D uncertain. The CDR3 has 10 residues. V was trimmed by 6 bases and J by 7 bases, leaving 7 bases between them. Germline V gene lookup returns CDR1 DFQATT and CDR2 SNEGSKA (reference sequence). The CDR3 here is CSAGPNEQFF. The DNA for the CDR3 is TGCAGTGCCGGTCCAAATGAGCAGTTCTTC.

In this sample, this clonotype turned up many times. The chain employs TRBV20-1 and TRBJ2-4, with 11 bases fitting TRBD2. V lost 6 bases, J lost 3 bases, and 10 bases stayed unmatched. The germline CDR1 and CDR2 sequences are DFQATT and SNEGSKA (reference sequence). CDR3 length: 16 residues. CDR3 coding DNA: TGCAGTGCGCCTAGGGGAGGACTAGCGGGCAAAAACATTCAGTACTTC. Its protein is CSAPRGGLAGKNIQYF.

The chain uses TRBV12-3 or TRBV12-4 and TRBJ1-3; D is ambiguous. With 6 bases removed from V and 3 bases from J, the gap between germline ends came to 18 bases. This CDR3 comprises 16 residues. Here the CDR3 reads CASSSLDGNLGNTIYF. The DNA for the CDR3 is TGTGCCAGCAGCTCACTTGACGGGAACCTTGGAAACACCATATATTTT.

This chain's CDR3 is CASSMTALKSYEQYF. CDR3 DNA sequence: TGTGCCAGCAGTATGACAGCCTTAAAATCCTACGAGCAGTACTTC. The rearrangement links TRBV28 to TRBJ2-7; D is perhaps TRBD1 (5 bases). Germline V CDR1 and CDR2: MDHEN, SYDVKM. This CDR3 has 15 amino acids. V was trimmed by 5 bases and J by 1 base, leaving 15 bases between them.

The gene calls are TRBV29-1 and TRBJ1-2; D may be TRBD1 (5 bases). The germline gives CDR1 SQVTM, CDR2 ANQGSEA. CDR3 length: 14 residues. V lost 4 bases, J lost 5 bases, and 17 bases lay in between. CDR3 DNA: TGCAGCGTTGCCGCGGGGGAGAAGGTGTATGGCTACACCTTC. Its protein product is CSVAAGEKVYGYTF. Full variable domain (outside the CDR3, taken from reference TRBV29-1 and TRBJ1-2): SAVISQKPSRDICQRGTSLTIQCQVDSQVTMMFWYRQQPGQSLTLIATANQGSEATYESGFVIDKFPISRPNLTFSTLTVSNMSPEDSSIYLCSVAAGEKVYGYTFGSGTRLTVV.

The V gene is TRBV21-1, the J gene TRBJ2-3; the listed D gene, TRBD1, was not tested against the DNA. TRBV21-1 is a pseudogene. This CDR3 region has 17 residues. This CDR3 is CASSKGPPWTATDTQYF. The CDR3 DNA reads TGTGCCAGCAGCAAAGGACCCCCCTGGACAGCCACAGATACGCAGTATTTT.

The chain recombines TRBV5-1 with TRBJ2-1, with D uncertain. The CDR3 is 12 residues long. Germline-derived CDR1 and CDR2 are SGHRS and YFSETQ. Trimming took off 4 bases at V and 6 bases at J, with 8 bases between the two ends. The CDR3 sequence: CASSRAINEQFF. CDR3 in DNA: TGCGCCAGCAGCCGGGCGATCAATGAGCAGTTCTTC. Variable domain in full (rest from reference TRBV5-1 and TRBJ2-1): KAGVTQTPRYLIKTRGQQVTLSCSPISGHRSVSWYQQTPGQGLQFLFEYFSETQRNKGNFPGRFSGRQFSNSRSEMNVSTLELGDSALYLCASSRAINEQFFGPGTRLTVL.

This clonotype was recorded many times. The chain is built from TRBV12-3 or TRBV12-4 and TRBJ1-3, with unresolved D. The CDR3 covers 17 residues. V lost 5 bases to trimming and J lost 0 bases, with 17 bases between them. The DNA of the CDR3 is TGTGCCAGCAGTATTAAAGACTTAAAGAGCTCTGGAAACACCATATATTTT. This encodes CASSIKDLKSSGNTIYF.

The CDR3 loop is CSAVLRGDYGYTF. CDR3 nucleotides: TGCAGTGCTGTTCTGAGAGGGGACTATGGCTACACCTTC. V and J are TRBV20-1 and TRBJ1-2; TRBD1 is a possible D gene (5 bases). The germline V and J ends were trimmed by 5 bases and 3 bases, with 13 bases remaining between them. The V gene's germline CDR1 is DFQATT and CDR2 SNEGSKA (reference sequence). This CDR3 is 13 amino acids long.

Many counts were recorded for this clonotype. The chain is built from TRBV4-2 and TRBJ1-6; 8 bases line up with TRBD1. Germline CDR1 reads LGHNA; CDR2 reads YNFKEQ. The CDR3 extends over 15 amino acids. J was trimmed by 7 bases and V by 4 bases; bases with no gene match: 6. CDR3 in DNA: TGTGCCAGCAGCCCCGAGGACAGGGTGAATTCACCCCTCCACTTT. Residues: CASSPEDRVNSPLHF.

This clonotype has more than one count but fewer than ten. J is TRBJ2-4 and V is TRBV2; no clear D. V was trimmed by 7 bases and J by 3 bases, leaving 16 bases between them. The germline V gene has CDR1 SNHLY and CDR2 FYNNEI. The CDR3 spans 15 residues. The CDR3 DNA follows: TGTGCCAGCACCTACCCTGGGTTAATCAAAAACATTCAGTACTTC. This sequence encodes CASTYPGLIKNIQYF.

This clonotype was counted only a few times. The V call is TRBV12-3 or TRBV12-4, the J call TRBJ2-7; D is unclear. This CDR3 has 13 amino acids. Trimming removed 5 bases at V and 0 bases at J, with 8 bases between. CDR3 bases: TGTGCCAGCAGTCCTAGTTTCTCCTACGAGCAGTACTTC. Its protein is CASSPSFSYEQYF.

This clonotype has a count of ten or more. The rearrangement uses TRBV4-2 and TRBJ1-1; D is uncertain. In germline, CDR1 is LGHNA, CDR2 YNFKEQ. Trimming pared 1 base from V and 1 base from J, leaving 7 bases between. This CDR3 contains 14 residues. CDR3 region: CASSQVGGNTEAFF. As DNA, the CDR3 is TGTGCCAGCAGCCAAGTAGGAGGGAACACTGAAGCTTTCTTT.

The sample holds a few counts of this clonotype. The chain has TRBV28 and TRBJ2-3, with D perhaps TRBD1 (5 bases). The V and J ends lost 6 bases and 1 base respectively, with 20 bases between them. Germline V gene sequence: CDR1 MDHEN, CDR2 SYDVKM. The CDR3 consists of 17 residues. The CDR3 is CASSPGWQGSRTDTQYF. DNA of the CDR3: TGTGCCAGCAGCCCTGGGTGGCAGGGATCTCGCACAGATACGCAGTATTTT. The full variable domain, with the rest looked up from reference TRBV28 and TRBJ2-3, is DVKVTQSSRYLVKRTGEKVFLECVQDMDHENMFWYRQDPGLGLRLIYFSYDVKMKEKGDIPEGYSVSREKKERFSLILESASTNQTSMYLCASSPGWQGSRTDTQYFGPGTRLTVL.

In this sample, this clonotype turned up a few times. This chain connects TRBV20-1 to TRBJ2-1, with D unresolved. This CDR3 spans 11 amino acids. Trimming shortened V by 6 bases and J by 7 bases, and 10 bases separated the two germline ends. CDR1 DFQATT and CDR2 SNEGSKA come from the germline V gene (reference sequence). CDR3 protein: CSASTGNEQFF. The CDR3 nucleotides are TGCAGTGCCTCAACCGGGAATGAGCAGTTCTTC.

The gene calls are TRBV4-1 and TRBJ2-5; D is perhaps TRBD2 (6 bases). CDR1 and CDR2 (germline): MGHRA, YSYEKL. The V end was cut by 1 base, the J end by 7 bases, with 13 bases between. This CDR3 spans 14 amino acids. CDR3 sequence (DNA): TGCGCCAGCAGCCAAGGGGAGGCTGCAGGGACCCAGTACTTC. Its protein is CASSQGEAAGTQYF.

The rearrangement joins TRBV18 to TRBJ2-5, with no clear D. This CDR3 has 13 residues. Trimming cost V 5 bases and J 2 bases, with 9 bases left between them. Looked up from germline, CDR1 is KGHSH and CDR2 is LQKENI. The CDR3 DNA is TGTGCCAGCTCAATCAGACTTCAAGAGACCCAGTACTTC. Residues: CASSIRLQETQYF.

The CDR3 region has the DNA TGTGCCAGCAGACCGGACGGGAACACCGGGGAGCTGTTTTTT. Translation gives CASRPDGNTGELFF. The gene calls are TRBV11-1 and TRBJ2-2; D ambiguous. The V end lost 6 bases, the J end lost 1 base, and 9 bases lay between the germline ends. The CDR3 is 14 amino acids. The germline CDR1 and CDR2 sequences are SGHAT and FQDESV (reference sequence).

This clonotype was seen repeatedly, ten times or more. V and J are TRBV29-1 and TRBJ2-4; either TRBD1 or TRBD2 may supply D (5 bases each). The CDR3 contains 15 residues. Germline V CDR1 and CDR2: SQVTM, ANQGSEA. V gave up 5 bases and J gave up 3 bases, with 17 bases separating them. This CDR3 is CSVLGLGDLKNIQYF. Here the CDR3 DNA reads TGCAGCGTTCTCGGGCTGGGGGACCTCAAAAACATTCAGTACTTC.

A few counts support this clonotype. The V call is TRBV20-1, the J call TRBJ2-5; the D call may be TRBD1 or TRBD2 (5 bases each). Trimming removed 6 bases at V and 5 bases at J, with 16 bases between. The CDR3 runs 13 residues. CDR1 is DFQATT and CDR2 is SNEGSKA in the germline V gene (reference sequence). This CDR3 reads CSAKRQGAETQYF. The CDR3 DNA reads as TGCAGTGCCAAGCGGCAGGGCGCGGAGACCCAGTACTTC.

Comment on this clonotype: A read error may account for a junction end that differs from germline. This chain connects TRBV7-7 to TRBJ2-5; tentative D call: TRBD2 (6 bases). The CDR3 loop spans 14 amino acids. Germline values: CDR1 SSHAT, CDR2 FNYEAQ (reference sequence). CDR3 coding DNA: TGTGCTAGCAGCTTTTCGGGGGTGGGGGAGACCCAGTACTTC. This codes for CASSFSGVGETQYF.

This chain links TRBV12-3 or TRBV12-4 with TRBJ2-3; D not resolved. CDR3 length: 15 residues. V shed 3 bases and J shed 1 base, with 11 bases lying between them. CDR3 DNA: TGTGCCAGCAGTTTTGTACAGCGTCGCACAGATACGCAGTATTTT. Its translation is CASSFVQRRTDTQYF.

A single count supports this clonotype. The chain recombines TRBV2 with TRBJ2-7; TRBD1 aligns across 9 bases. The CDR3 runs 19 residues. Trimming took 10 bases from V and 2 from J; bases not matched to a gene: 24. Germline values: CDR1 SNHLY, CDR2 FYNNEI. The CDR3 region has the DNA TGTGCCAACAGACGTACCGGGACAGGGTCGGCGGTGGTAACCTACGAGCAGTACTTC. This sequence encodes CANRRTGTGSAVVTYEQYF.

This rearrangement joins TRBV5-6 to TRBJ2-2; D unclear. CDR3 length: 14 residues. V lost 4 bases to trimming and J lost 4 bases, with 11 bases between them. CDR1 is SGHDT, CDR2 YYEEEE, per germline. DNA for the CDR3: TGTGCCAGCAGCCCCGTTGGTAGCACCGGGGAGCTGTTTTTT. Its protein is CASSPVGSTGELFF.